A selection of T cell receptor beta chains follows, all from one sample in a study of blood T cells in healthy people across ages. TCRdb processed the 5' RACE reads anew with MiXCR; each CDR3 protein has one entry. The table has about 680,000 distinct CDR3 sequences, about half seen once. Source material: blood. The receptors come from a woman aged 60-75 years in good health. Each CDR3 is given with its conserved first and last residue. D genes are given only for firm matches. Some rows mark clone size as missing; the rest say once, few, many or name a class of expanded clone.

CDR3 protein	CDR3 DNA	D gene	V gene	clone size	J gene
CASSKRLAGVRETQYF	TGTGCCAGCAGTAAACGACTAGCGGGAGTCCGGGAGACCCAGTACTTC	TRBD2	TRBV6-2/TRBV6-3	-	TRBJ2-5
CSANPGQTNQPQHF	TGCAGTGCTAACCCGGGACAGACAAATCAGCCCCAGCATTTT	TRBD1	TRBV20-1	-	TRBJ1-5
CASSGGDSLNTGELFF	TGTGCCAGCTCAGGGGGGGACAGCCTTAACACCGGGGAGCTGTTTTTT	-	TRBV6-6	few	TRBJ2-2
CASSQRTPGYIQYF	TGTGCCAGCAGCCAGCGGACACCGGGTTACATTCAGTACTTC	-	TRBV3-1	once	TRBJ2-4
CASSLGGANIPNEQFF	TGCGCCAGCAGCTTGGGAGGGGCCAACATCCCCAATGAGCAGTTCTTC	-	TRBV5-1	-	TRBJ2-1
CASSSSGSTGELFF	TGTGCCAGCAGTTCCAGCGGGAGCACCGGGGAGCTGTTTTTT	TRBD2	TRBV12-3/TRBV12-4	few	TRBJ2-2
CSASFGSSTDTQYF	TGCAGTGCTAGCTTCGGGTCTAGCACAGATACGCAGTATTTT	-	TRBV20-1	-	TRBJ2-3
CASSEAGTVNYGYTF	TGTGCCAGCAGTGAAGCGGGGACCGTCAACTATGGCTACACCTTC	-	TRBV6-1	few	TRBJ1-2
CASRRNQYF	TGTGCCAGCAGACGGAACCAGTATTTT	-	TRBV28	-	TRBJ2-3
CASARAGMYEQYF	TGTGCCAGCGCCCGAGCGGGAATGTACGAGCAGTACTTC	TRBD2	TRBV6-1	-	TRBJ2-7
CASSQDTREAFF	TGTGCCAGCAGCCAAGATACTCGTGAAGCTTTCTTT	-	TRBV3-1	once	TRBJ1-1
CASRPGTAENIQYF	TGTGCCAGCAGGCCCGGGACTGCAGAAAACATTCAGTACTTC	-	TRBV12-3/TRBV12-4	few	TRBJ2-4
CASVSGQTNTEAFF	TGTGCCAGCGTATCGGGACAGACAAACACTGAAGCTTTCTTT	TRBD1	TRBV28	many	TRBJ1-1
CSARTPHSLTYNEQFF	TGCAGTGCTAGAACCCCGCATAGCTTGACCTACAATGAGCAGTTCTTC	-	TRBV20-1	-	TRBJ2-1
CASRPPGHSSYNEQFF	TGTGCCAGCAGACCTCCCGGCCACAGCTCCTACAATGAGCAGTTCTTC	-	TRBV27	-	TRBJ2-1
CASSHSTLLSDTQYF	TGCGCCAGCAGCCATTCCACGTTACTCTCAGATACGCAGTATTTT	-	TRBV4-1	few	TRBJ2-3
CASVLVNEQYF	TGTGCCAGCGTACTAGTCAACGAGCAGTACTTC	-	TRBV7-9	-	TRBJ2-7
CASSYGGKGNTIYF	TGTGCCAGCAGTTACGGGGGGAAGGGAAACACCATATATTTT	-	TRBV6-9	few	TRBJ1-3
CATSRDEYGGRLYNEQFF	TGTGCCACCAGCAGAGATGAGTACGGCGGGAGGCTATACAATGAGCAGTTCTTC	TRBD2	TRBV15	few	TRBJ2-1
CASSFQTGDAYEQYF	TGCGCCAGCAGCTTTCAGACAGGGGATGCCTACGAGCAGTACTTC	TRBD1	TRBV5-1	-	TRBJ2-7
CASSVAPTGRQETQYF	TGTGCCAGCAGCGTAGCCCCGACAGGCCGCCAAGAGACCCAGTACTTC	-	TRBV9	many	TRBJ2-5
CASSQQHQETQYF	TGTGCCAGCAGCCAACAGCATCAAGAGACCCAGTACTTC	-	TRBV16	-	TRBJ2-5
CASSGGRNSPLHF	TGTGCCAGCAGTGGTGGCAGGAATTCACCCCTCCACTTT	-	TRBV25-1	-	TRBJ1-6
CASSLGTSGRYVNEQFF	TGCGCCAGCAGCCTGGGGACTAGCGGGAGGTACGTCAATGAGCAGTTCTTC	TRBD2	TRBV5-1	few	TRBJ2-1
CASSLPEQGVYGYTF	TGTGCCAGCAGCCTACCAGAACAGGGTGTCTATGGCTACACCTTC	-	TRBV7-9	-	TRBJ1-2
CSASPLAGGWNEQFF	TGCAGTGCTAGCCCCCTAGCGGGAGGATGGAATGAGCAGTTCTTC	TRBD2	TRBV20-1	-	TRBJ2-1
CASSQIDSTDTQYF	TGTGCCAGCAGCCAAATTGACAGCACAGATACGCAGTATTTT	-	TRBV9	few	TRBJ2-3
CASSPQFLVGEQFF	TGTGCCAGCAGCCCCCAATTTTTAGTTGGTGAGCAGTTCTTC	-	TRBV11-2	few	TRBJ2-1
CASTAAQGPYEQYF	TGTGCCAGCACGGCCGCCCAGGGACCCTACGAGCAGTACTTC	-	TRBV6-2/TRBV6-3	-	TRBJ2-7
CASSRGGGTVVNEQFF	TGTGCCAGCAGCCGTGGCGGGGGAACAGTAGTCAATGAGCAGTTCTTC	TRBD2	TRBV7-2	-	TRBJ2-1
CATSTSGVHTDTQYF	TGTGCCACCTCGACTAGCGGAGTTCACACAGATACGCAGTATTTT	-	TRBV21-1	-	TRBJ2-3